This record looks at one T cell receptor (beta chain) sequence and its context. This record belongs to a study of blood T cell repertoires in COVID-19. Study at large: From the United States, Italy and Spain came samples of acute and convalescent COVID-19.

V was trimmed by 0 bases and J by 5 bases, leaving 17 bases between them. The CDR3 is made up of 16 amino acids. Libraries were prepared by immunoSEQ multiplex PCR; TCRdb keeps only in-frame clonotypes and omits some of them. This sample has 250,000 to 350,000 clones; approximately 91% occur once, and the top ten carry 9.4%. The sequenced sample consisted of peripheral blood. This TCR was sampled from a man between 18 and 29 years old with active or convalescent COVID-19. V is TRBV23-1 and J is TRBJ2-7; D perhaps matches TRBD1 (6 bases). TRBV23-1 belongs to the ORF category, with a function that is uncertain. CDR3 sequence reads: CASSQSGDTKGDEQYF. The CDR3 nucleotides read TGCGCCAGCAGTCAATCGGGGGACACCAAAGGGGACGAGCAGTACTTC.